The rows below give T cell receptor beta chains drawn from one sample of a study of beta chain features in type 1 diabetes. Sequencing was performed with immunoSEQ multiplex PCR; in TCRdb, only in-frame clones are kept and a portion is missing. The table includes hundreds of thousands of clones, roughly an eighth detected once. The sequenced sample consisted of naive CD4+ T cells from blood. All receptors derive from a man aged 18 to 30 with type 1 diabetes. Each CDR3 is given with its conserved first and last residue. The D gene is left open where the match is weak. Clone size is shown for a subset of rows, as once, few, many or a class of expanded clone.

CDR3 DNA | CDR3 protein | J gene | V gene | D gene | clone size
TGTGCCAGCAGCTTAGGGCCCAGGGTGTACGAGCAGTACTTC | CASSLGPRVYEQYF | TRBJ2-7 | TRBV7-2 | - | few
TGTGCCAGCAGCCCGCGGACTGGCTACGAGCAGTACTTC | CASSPRTGYEQYF | TRBJ2-7 | TRBV11-1 | - | few
TGTGCCAGCAGCTTAAGGGGTCCAAATGAAAAACTGTTTTTT | CASSLRGPNEKLFF | TRBJ1-4 | TRBV7-3 | - | few
TGTGCCAGCAGCCAAGAAGATCAGGGGAGCACTGAAGCTTTCTTT | CASSQEDQGSTEAFF | TRBJ1-1 | TRBV4-2 | - | few
TGTGCCTGGAGTGGGGGGAGAGGCGAGAGCTCCTACGAGCAGTACTTC | CAWSGGRGESSYEQYF | TRBJ2-7 | TRBV30 | - | few
TGTGCCTGGAGAGATCTGGACTCTCGGATCTTAGAAGCTTTCTTT | CAWRDLDSRILEAFF | TRBJ1-1 | TRBV30 | - | few
TGTGCCAGCAGCGTAGATCAGGGGCGGAGAGGTGGCTACACCTTC | CASSVDQGRRGGYTF | TRBJ1-2 | TRBV9 | - | few
TGTGCCTGGAATTCGGCAGGGGCGAACACCGGGGAGCTGTTTTTT | CAWNSAGANTGELFF | TRBJ2-2 | TRBV30 | - | few
TGTGCCAGCAGCTTTACAAAGGAGACCCAGTACTTC | CASSFTKETQYF | TRBJ2-5 | TRBV7-2 | - | -
TGCGCCAGCAGCTTTTCTGTAACCGGGGGAGGCCAAGAGACCCAGTACTTC | CASSFSVTGGGQETQYF | TRBJ2-5 | TRBV5-1 | - | -
TGTGCCAGCAGCGTAAGCGGATCCACAGATACGCAGTATTTT | CASSVSGSTDTQYF | TRBJ2-3 | TRBV9 | - | -
TGCGCCAGCAGCCCCGCTGGGGGACAGCCCCAGCATTTT | CASSPAGGQPQHF | TRBJ1-5 | TRBV5-1 | - | few